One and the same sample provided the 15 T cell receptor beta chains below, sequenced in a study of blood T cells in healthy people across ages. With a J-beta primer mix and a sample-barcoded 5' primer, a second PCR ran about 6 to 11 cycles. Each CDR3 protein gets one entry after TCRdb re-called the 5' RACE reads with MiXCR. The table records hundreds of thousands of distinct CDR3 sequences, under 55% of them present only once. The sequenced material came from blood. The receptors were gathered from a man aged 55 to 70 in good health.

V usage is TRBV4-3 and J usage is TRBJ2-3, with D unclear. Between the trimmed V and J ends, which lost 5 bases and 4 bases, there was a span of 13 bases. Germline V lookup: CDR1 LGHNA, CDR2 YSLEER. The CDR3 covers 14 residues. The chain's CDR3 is CASSKGRFADTQYF. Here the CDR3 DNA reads TGCGCCAGCAGCAAAGGGCGGTTTGCAGATACGCAGTATTTT.

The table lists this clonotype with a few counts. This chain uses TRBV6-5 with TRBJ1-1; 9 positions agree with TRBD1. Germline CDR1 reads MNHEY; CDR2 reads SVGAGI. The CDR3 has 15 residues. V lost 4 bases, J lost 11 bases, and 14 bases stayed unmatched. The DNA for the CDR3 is TGTGCCAGCAGTTTTAACTTCGGGACAGGGCGATTTGCTTTCTTT. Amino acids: CASSFNFGTGRFAFF.

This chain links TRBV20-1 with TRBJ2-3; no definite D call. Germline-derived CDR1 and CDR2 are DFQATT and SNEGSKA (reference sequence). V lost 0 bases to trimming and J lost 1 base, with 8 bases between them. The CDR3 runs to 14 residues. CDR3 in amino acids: CSARDASGTDTQYF. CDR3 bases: TGCAGTGCTAGAGATGCGTCGGGCACAGATACGCAGTATTTT.

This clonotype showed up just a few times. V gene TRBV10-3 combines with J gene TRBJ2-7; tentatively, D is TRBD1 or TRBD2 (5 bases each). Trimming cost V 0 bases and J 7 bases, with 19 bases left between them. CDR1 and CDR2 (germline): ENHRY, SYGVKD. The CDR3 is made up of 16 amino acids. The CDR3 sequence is CAISESIGTVSGEQYF. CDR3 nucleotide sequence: TGTGCCATCAGTGAGTCGATAGGGACGGTCTCTGGGGAGCAGTACTTC.

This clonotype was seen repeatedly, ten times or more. The CDR3: CASSFFGTGREQYF. The CDR3 DNA follows: TGTGCCAGCAGTTTCTTCGGGACAGGGCGGGAGCAGTACTTC. The chain couples TRBV6-2 or TRBV6-3 to TRBJ2-7; 9 positions agree with TRBD1. From germline, CDR1 is MNHEY and CDR2 SVGEGT. V shed 4 bases and J 7 bases; nucleotides not matched to a gene: 8. The CDR3 covers 14 residues.

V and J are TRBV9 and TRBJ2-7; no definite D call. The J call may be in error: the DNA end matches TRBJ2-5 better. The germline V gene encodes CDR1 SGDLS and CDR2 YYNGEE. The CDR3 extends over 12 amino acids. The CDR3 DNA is TGTGCCAGCAGCGTAGCAGGAGAGACCCAGTACTTC. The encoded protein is CASSVAGETQYF.

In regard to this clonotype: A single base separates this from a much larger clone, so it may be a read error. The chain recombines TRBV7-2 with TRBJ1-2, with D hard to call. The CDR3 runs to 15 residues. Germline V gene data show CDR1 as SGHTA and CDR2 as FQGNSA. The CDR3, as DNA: TGTGCCAGCAGCCCCTCAACGTGGGTAGGCTATGACTACACCTTC. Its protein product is CASSPSTWVGYDYTF.

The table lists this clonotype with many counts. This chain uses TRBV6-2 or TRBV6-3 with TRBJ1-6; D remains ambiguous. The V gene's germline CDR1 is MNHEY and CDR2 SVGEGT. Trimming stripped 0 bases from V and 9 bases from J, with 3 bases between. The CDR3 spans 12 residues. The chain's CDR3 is CASSYSGSPLHF. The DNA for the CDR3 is TGTGCCAGCAGTTACTCCGGTTCACCCCTCCACTTT.

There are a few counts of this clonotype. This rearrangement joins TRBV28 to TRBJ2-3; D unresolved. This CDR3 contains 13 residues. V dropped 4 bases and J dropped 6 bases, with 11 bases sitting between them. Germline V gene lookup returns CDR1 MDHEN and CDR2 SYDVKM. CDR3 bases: TGTGCCAGCAGTTCCCGTTATGGTGATACGCAGTATTTT. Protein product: CASSSRYGDTQYF.

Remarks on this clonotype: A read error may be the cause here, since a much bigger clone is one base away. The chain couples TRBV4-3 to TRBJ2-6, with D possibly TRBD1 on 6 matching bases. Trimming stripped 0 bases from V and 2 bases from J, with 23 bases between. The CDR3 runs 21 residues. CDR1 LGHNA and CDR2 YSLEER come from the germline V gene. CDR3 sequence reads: CASSQDFLVRQGMAGANVLTF. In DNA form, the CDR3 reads TGCGCCAGCAGCCAAGATTTCTTGGTGAGGCAGGGGATGGCTGGGGCCAACGTCCTGACTTTC.

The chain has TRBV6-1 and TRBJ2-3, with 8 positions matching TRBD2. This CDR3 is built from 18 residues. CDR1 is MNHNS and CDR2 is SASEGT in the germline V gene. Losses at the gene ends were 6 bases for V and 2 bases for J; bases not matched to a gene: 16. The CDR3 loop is CASRRFGSGASHTDTQYF. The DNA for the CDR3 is TGTGCCAGCAGGCGCTTTGGTAGCGGGGCGTCCCACACAGATACGCAGTATTTT.

The DNA for the CDR3 is TGTGCCAGTGCAGGGGGCAACGAGCAGTTCTTC. It yields the protein CASAGGNEQFF. V is TRBV6-2 or TRBV6-3 and J is TRBJ2-1; 8 bases match TRBD1. The length of the CDR3 is 11 residues. V gave up 9 bases and J gave up 10 bases; unmatched junction bases: 5. Germline assignment: CDR1 MNHEY and CDR2 SVGEGT.

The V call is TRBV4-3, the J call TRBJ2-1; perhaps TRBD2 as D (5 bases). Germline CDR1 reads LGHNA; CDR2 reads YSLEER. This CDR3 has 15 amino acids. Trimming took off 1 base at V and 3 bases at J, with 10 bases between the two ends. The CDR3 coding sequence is TGCGCCAGCAGCCAAGGGACTTTCGTCTACAATGAGCAGTTCTTC. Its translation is CASSQGTFVYNEQFF.

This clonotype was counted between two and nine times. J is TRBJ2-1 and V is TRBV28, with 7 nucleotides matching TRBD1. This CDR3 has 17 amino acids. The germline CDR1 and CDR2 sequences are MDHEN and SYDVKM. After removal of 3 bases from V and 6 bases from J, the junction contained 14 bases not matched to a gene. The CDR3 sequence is CASSFSRTGGRGNEQFF. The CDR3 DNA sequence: TGTGCCAGCAGTTTCTCCCGGACAGGCGGCAGGGGCAATGAGCAGTTCTTC.

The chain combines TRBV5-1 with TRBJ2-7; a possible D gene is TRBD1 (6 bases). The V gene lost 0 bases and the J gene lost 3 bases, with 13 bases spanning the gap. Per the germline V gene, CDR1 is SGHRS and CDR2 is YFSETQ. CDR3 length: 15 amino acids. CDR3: CASSLGTDILYEQYF. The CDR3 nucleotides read TGCGCCAGCAGCTTGGGGACAGATATACTCTACGAGCAGTACTTC.